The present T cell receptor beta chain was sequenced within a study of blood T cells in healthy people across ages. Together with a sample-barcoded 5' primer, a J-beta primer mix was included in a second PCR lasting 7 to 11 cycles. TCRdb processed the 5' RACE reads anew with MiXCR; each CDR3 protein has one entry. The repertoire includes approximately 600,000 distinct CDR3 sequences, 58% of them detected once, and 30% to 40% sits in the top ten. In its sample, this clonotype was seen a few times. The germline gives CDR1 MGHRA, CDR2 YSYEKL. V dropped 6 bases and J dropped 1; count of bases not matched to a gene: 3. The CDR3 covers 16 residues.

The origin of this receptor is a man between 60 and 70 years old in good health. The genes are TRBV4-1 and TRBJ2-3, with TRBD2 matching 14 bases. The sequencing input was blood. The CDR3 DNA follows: TGCGCCAGCAGACGGGGACTAGCGGGGGGCACAGATACGCAGTATTTT. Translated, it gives CASRRGLAGGTDTQYF.